Presented here are 29 T cell receptor beta chains from one specimen sequenced in a study of post-analysis software for immune sequencing data. Prepared TCR beta cDNA libraries contained unique molecular identifiers. TCRdb itself ran the PCR reads through MiXCR, one entry per CDR3 protein. The sample yields hundreds of thousands of distinct CDR3 sequences, 36% seen once. Their antigens are not known. Whole-study findings and limits: When patients were compared with controls, four or five TRBV segments were more frequent, TRBV5-6, TRBV5-1 and TRBV20-1 among them.

The sequencing sample was made of blood. These receptors were collected from a girl aged 5 to 17 with multiple sclerosis.

This clonotype was counted at least ten times. The chain links TRBV12-3 or TRBV12-4 to TRBJ1-2; 12 bases line up with TRBD1. With V trimmed by 5 bases and J by 8 bases, 3 bases remained unmatched. CDR3 length equals 13 residues. CDR3 loop: CASSLGTGGGYTF. The CDR3 nucleotides are TGTGCCAGCAGTCTCGGGACAGGGGGCGGCTACACCTTC.

The chain has TRBV28 and TRBJ1-4; TRBD1 agrees at 10 bases. The CDR3 contains 14 residues. Germline V gene data show CDR1 as MDHEN and CDR2 as SYDVKM. J lost 8 bases, V lost 6 bases, and 6 bases had no gene match. The CDR3 region is CASSLEGQGEKLFF. CDR3 DNA: TGTGCCAGCAGCCTCGAGGGACAGGGGGAAAAACTGTTTTTT. The entire variable domain, with the rest obtained from reference TRBV28 and TRBJ1-4, is as follows: DVKVTQSSRYLVKRTGEKVFLECVQDMDHENMFWYRQDPGLGLRLIYFSYDVKMKEKGDIPEGYSVSREKKERFSLILESASTNQTSMYLCASSLEGQGEKLFFGSGTQLSVL.

This clonotype was detected a few times. The chain combines TRBV28 with TRBJ1-1; no definite D call. V lost 1 base and J lost 1, with 13 bases in between. Germline values: CDR1 MDHEN, CDR2 SYDVKM. This CDR3 spans 16 amino acids. The CDR3 reads CASSLYALGRNTEAFF. The CDR3 DNA reads as TGTGCCAGCAGTTTATATGCTCTGGGTCGGAACACTGAAGCTTTCTTT. Together with reference TRBV28 and TRBJ1-1, the CDR3 gives the full variable domain: DVKVTQSSRYLVKRTGEKVFLECVQDMDHENMFWYRQDPGLGLRLIYFSYDVKMKEKGDIPEGYSVSREKKERFSLILESASTNQTSMYLCASSLYALGRNTEAFFGQGTRLTVV.

The CDR3 DNA reads TGTGCCAGCAGCCCTACCGGACAGGGAGGTAGGGAGACCCAGTACTTC. This sequence encodes CASSPTGQGGRETQYF. The genes are TRBV7-2 and TRBJ2-7, with TRBD1 matching 8 bases. With the DNA end fitting TRBJ2-5 better, the J assignment may be wrong. This CDR3 is built from 16 residues. Germline loops: CDR1 SGHTA, CDR2 FQGNSA.

As concerns this clonotype: With a much larger clone just one base away, this may be a read error. Without the conserved terminal phenylalanine or tryptophan, this CDR3 likely stems from a read error. The chain uses TRBV6-5 and TRBJ2-3; 7 bases line up with TRBD1. Germline CDR1 is MNHEY and CDR2 is SVGAGI. With V trimmed by 6 bases and J by 5 bases, 8 bases remained unmatched. This CDR3 is 14 amino acids long. CDR3 amino acids: CASRPGGRRDTQYS. The CDR3 bases are TGTGCCAGCAGACCAGGGGGTAGAAGAGATACGCAGTATTCT.

The V call is TRBV6-5, the J call TRBJ2-1; 12 bases align to TRBD2. Germline CDR1 and CDR2: MNHEY and SVGAGI. J was trimmed by 4 bases and V by 0 bases; bases with no gene match: 7. The CDR3 covers 18 residues. CDR3 protein: CASSYSSSGGAMYNEQFF. As DNA, the CDR3 is TGTGCCAGCAGTTACTCTTCTAGCGGGGGGGCAATGTACAATGAGCAGTTCTTC.

This clonotype showed up many times. The V and J genes are TRBV5-1 and TRBJ2-1; D remains unclear. Germline V gene sequence: CDR1 SGHRS, CDR2 YFSETQ. This CDR3 region has 12 residues. Trimming took off 5 bases at V and 5 bases at J, with 8 bases between the two ends. This CDR3 reads CASSPRDNEQFF. CDR3 nucleotides: TGCGCCAGCAGTCCCCGGGACAATGAGCAGTTCTTC.

Comments on this clonotype: A much larger clonotype is one base distant, so this may be a read error. Since no conserved phenylalanine or tryptophan closes the CDR3, a read error is the likely cause. This chain links TRBV5-8 with TRBJ1-2, with 7 bases fitting TRBD1. Germline CDR1 reads SGHTS; CDR2 reads YDEGEE. V shed 4 bases and J 4 bases; nucleotides not matched to a gene: 10. The CDR3 runs 15 residues. DNA for the CDR3: TGTGCCAGCAGCCTGGGACAGTCATACACCTATGGCTACACCGTC. This gives the protein CASSLGQSYTYGYTV.

This clonotype was detected a few times. The V and J genes are TRBV19 and TRBJ1-5, with no clear D. The V end lost 1 base, the J end lost 4 bases, and 8 bases lay between the germline ends. This CDR3 comprises 14 residues. Germline CDR1 LNHDA, CDR2 SQIVND (reference sequence). In DNA, the CDR3 is TGTGCCAGTAGTATAGGTGGGAGGAATCAGCCCCAGCATTTT. Its translation is CASSIGGRNQPQHF. Full variable domain (outside the CDR3, taken from reference TRBV19 and TRBJ1-5): DGGITQSPKYLFRKEGQNVTLSCEQNLNHDAMYWYRQDPGQGLRLIYYSQIVNDFQKGDIAEGYSVSREKKESFPLTVTSAQKNPTAFYLCASSIGGRNQPQHFGDGTRLSIL.

The CDR3 DNA reads as TGTGCCAGCAGTGAAGAGTTGTTGAGCACAGATACGCAGTATTTT. Encoded protein: CASSEELLSTDTQYF. This chain joins TRBV2 and TRBJ2-3; D call uncertain. CDR3 length: 15 residues. Germline V CDR1 and CDR2: SNHLY, FYNNEI. The V end lost 1 base, the J end lost 0 bases, and 8 bases lay between the germline ends.

This clonotype has at least ten counts. CDR3 sequence (DNA): TGTGCCAGCAGCTTAGCGGGACTAGCGGGGGCATACAATGAGCAGTTCTTC. Its translation: CASSLAGLAGAYNEQFF. This chain uses TRBV11-2 with TRBJ2-1, with 14 bases matching TRBD2. J lost 4 bases, V lost 1 base, and 3 bases had no gene match. Germline CDR1 SGHAT, CDR2 FQNNGV. The CDR3 spans 17 residues.

About this clonotype itself: One end of the junction does not line up with germline, which may come from a read error. The chain has TRBV15 and TRBJ1-2; D gene unclear. Germline CDR1 and CDR2: LNHNV and YYDKDF (reference sequence). This CDR3 has 14 residues. CDR3 residues: CAASSKGINYGHTF. As DNA, the CDR3 is TGTGCCGCCAGCTCGAAAGGGATTAACTATGGCCACACCTTC.

The chain has TRBV12-3 or TRBV12-4 and TRBJ2-3; 7 bases are shared with TRBD2. The V gene end was trimmed by 6 bases and the J gene end by 1 base; junction bases not matched to a gene: 7. The CDR3 runs 15 residues. The CDR3 spells CASSHGTTGTDTQYF. In nucleotides, the CDR3 is TGTGCCAGCAGCCACGGGACTACGGGCACAGATACGCAGTATTTT.

The rearrangement uses TRBV10-3 and TRBJ2-7; TRBD2 matches at 8 bases. V was pared by 8 bases and J by 0 bases, with 3 bases of the junction left unmatched. The CDR3 length is 13 residues. Germline values: CDR1 ENHRY, CDR2 SYGVKD. This chain's CDR3 is CAIFSGISYEQYF. CDR3 DNA: TGTGCCATCTTTAGCGGGATCTCCTACGAGCAGTACTTC.

This clonotype was counted ten times or more. The chain carries TRBV6-1 and TRBJ2-3; 8 positions match TRBD2. V lost 7 bases and J lost 2; bases outside the gene matches: 8. The CDR3 loop spans 15 amino acids. Germline V gives CDR1 MNHNS, CDR2 SASEGT. For the CDR3, the DNA is TGTGCCAGCAAACCGCGGGAGGCGGACACAGATACGCAGTATTTT. It yields the protein CASKPREADTDTQYF.

Only a few counts were recorded for this clonotype. Being one base from a much bigger clone, this may be a read error. CDR3 loop: CASRPRTGRDEQYF. Here the CDR3 DNA reads TGTGCCAGCAGGCCGAGGACAGGGAGGGACGAGCAGTACTTC. The chain uses TRBV27 and TRBJ2-5; weak D call: TRBD1 (8 bases). The J call is doubtful: the DNA matches TRBJ2-7 better. The length of the CDR3 is 14 residues. Germline CDR1 is MNHEY and CDR2 is SMNVEV (reference sequence).

The table lists this clonotype with many counts. The CDR3 region is CASSLAPRGNQPQHF. The CDR3 DNA follows: TGTGCCAGCAGCTTAGCGCCCAGGGGCAATCAGCCCCAGCATTTT. This chain links TRBV7-2 with TRBJ1-5; TRBD1 might be the D (5 bases). The germline V and J ends were trimmed by 0 bases and 2 bases, with 8 bases remaining between them. The CDR3 extends over 15 amino acids. Germline V gene data show CDR1 as SGHTA and CDR2 as FQGNSA.

Here the CDR3 DNA reads TGTGCCAGCAGCTTAGTGGCTAGCGGGAGACTCTACAATGAGCAGTACTTC. Protein product: CASSLVASGRLYNEQYF. The chain employs TRBV11-2 and TRBJ2-1, with TRBD2 identical over 10 bases. TRBJ2-7 matches the DNA end more closely, so the J call is doubtful. CDR3 length: 17 amino acids. Germline V gene sequence: CDR1 SGHAT, CDR2 FQNNGV.

Concerning this clonotype itself: Just one base apart from a much larger clone, this may be a read error. A read error is likely, as this CDR3 ends without the conserved phenylalanine or tryptophan. The chain carries TRBV20-1 and TRBJ1-6, with D maybe TRBD1 (6 bases). Germline V CDR1 and CDR2: DFQATT, SNEGSKA (reference sequence). Deletions cut 6 bases from V and 10 bases from J, with 19 bases between. CDR3 length: 14 residues. Written as DNA, the CDR3 is TGCAGTGCGGGAAGGGAACAGGGAAGCTCACCCCTCCACTGT. It codes for CSAGREQGSSPLHC.

This rearrangement joins TRBV6-2 or TRBV6-3 to TRBJ2-4; 11 bases fit TRBD2. TRBJ2-7 matches the DNA end more closely, so the J call is doubtful. This CDR3 has 14 residues. Germline CDR1 and CDR2: MNHEY and SVGEGT. The CDR3: CASSYGTSGYEQYF. CDR3 DNA: TGTGCCAGCAGTTACGGGACTAGCGGCTACGAGCAGTACTTC.

This clonotype was counted ten times or more. The rearrangement joins TRBV7-2 to TRBJ1-5; D is unresolved. Germline V gene data show CDR1 as SGHTA and CDR2 as FQGNSA. This CDR3 contains 16 residues. V lost 2 bases and J 3 bases, leaving 14 bases between the germline ends. This chain's CDR3 is CASSLSGSHPNQPQHF. CDR3 sequence (DNA): TGTGCCAGCAGCTTAAGCGGATCACACCCCAATCAGCCCCAGCATTTT.

The chain joins TRBV27 to TRBJ1-2, with D tentatively TRBD1 (6 bases). The CDR3 has 13 residues. CDR1 and CDR2 (germline): MNHEY, SMNVEV (reference sequence). Trimming took 4 bases from V and 7 from J, leaving 13 bases between them. CDR3 protein: CASSWGGERGYTF. CDR3 coding DNA: TGTGCCAGCAGTTGGGGGGGCGAGCGTGGCTACACCTTC.

Concerning this clonotype itself: The junction shows a germline mismatch at one end, possibly a read error. The chain employs TRBV4-1 and TRBJ2-5; TRBD2 agrees at 9 bases. CDR3 size: 17 residues. The germline CDR1 and CDR2 sequences are MGHRA and YSYEKL. CDR3 nucleotides: TGCGCCAGCAGCCAAGATTTGGCTAGCGGGGTACAAGAGACCCGGTACTTC. It specifies CASSQDLASGVQETRYF.

This chain connects TRBV5-5 to TRBJ2-1; TRBD1 matches at 9 bases. Near its end, the DNA agrees better with TRBJ2-7, so the J call may be wrong. This CDR3 is built from 17 residues. Germline V gene data show CDR1 as SGHKS and CDR2 as YYEKEE (reference sequence). Here the CDR3 reads CASSLAISGTGSYEQYF. The CDR3 DNA is TGTGCCAGCAGCTTGGCGATATCCGGGACAGGGAGCTACGAGCAGTACTTC.

This clonotype occurred many times. The genes are TRBV6-6 and TRBJ1-2; D is unresolved. Deletions cut 6 bases from V and 4 bases from J, with 9 bases between. The CDR3 has 12 amino acids. Germline lookup yields CDR1 MNHNY and CDR2 SVGAGI (reference sequence). The CDR3 bases are TGTGCCAGCAGACCAGGAGGCTATGGCTACACCTTC. This encodes CASRPGGYGYTF.

This chain links TRBV6-1 with TRBJ2-5; no firm D call. With 0 bases removed from V and 5 bases from J, the gap between germline ends came to 10 bases. CDR1 and CDR2 from the germline V gene are MNHNS and SASEGT. This CDR3 comprises 14 residues. CDR3 sequence: CASSEALRRETQYF. The CDR3 DNA is TGTGCCAGCAGTGAAGCCCTCAGGCGGGAGACCCAGTACTTC.

This chain links TRBV20-1 with TRBJ2-5; 9 bases fit TRBD2. V shed 4 bases and J 5 bases; nucleotides not matched to a gene: 5. The V gene's germline CDR1 is DFQATT and CDR2 SNEGSKA (reference sequence). The CDR3 runs to 13 residues. CDR3 region: CSATAGGRETQYF. CDR3 DNA sequence: TGCAGTGCTACTGCGGGGGGGCGGGAGACCCAGTACTTC.

This clonotype was counted many times. The chain's CDR3 is CSAQRAGGGETQYF. The CDR3 DNA follows: TGCAGTGCCCAGAGGGCGGGAGGCGGAGAGACCCAGTACTTC. This chain connects TRBV20-1 to TRBJ2-5; 8 nucleotides align to TRBD2. Germline V gene data show CDR1 as DFQATT and CDR2 as SNEGSKA (reference sequence). J gave up 4 bases and V 6 bases, and 10 bases lay outside the gene matches. This CDR3 region has 14 residues.

The chain employs TRBV6-2 or TRBV6-3 and TRBJ1-1; D remains ambiguous. The germline V gene has CDR1 MNHEY and CDR2 SVGEGT. V lost 5 bases to trimming and J lost 4 bases, with 11 bases between them. This CDR3 comprises 13 residues. Here the CDR3 DNA reads TGTGCCAGCAGTATCACGACCGGCACTGAAGCTTTCTTT. Encoded protein: CASSITTGTEAFF.